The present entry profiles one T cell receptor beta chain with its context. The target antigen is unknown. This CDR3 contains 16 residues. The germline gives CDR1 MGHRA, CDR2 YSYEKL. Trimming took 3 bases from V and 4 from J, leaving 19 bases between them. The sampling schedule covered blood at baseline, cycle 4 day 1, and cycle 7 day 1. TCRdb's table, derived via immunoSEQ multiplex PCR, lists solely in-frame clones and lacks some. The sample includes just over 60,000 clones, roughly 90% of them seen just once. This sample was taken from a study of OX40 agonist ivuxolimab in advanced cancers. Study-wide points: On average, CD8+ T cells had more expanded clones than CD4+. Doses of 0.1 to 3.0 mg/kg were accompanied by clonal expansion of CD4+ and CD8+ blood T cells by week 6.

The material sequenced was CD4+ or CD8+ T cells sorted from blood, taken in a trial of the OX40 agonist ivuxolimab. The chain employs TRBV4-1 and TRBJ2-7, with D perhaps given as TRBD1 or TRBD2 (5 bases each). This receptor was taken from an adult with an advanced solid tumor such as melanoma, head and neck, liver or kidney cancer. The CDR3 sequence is CASSQGLVGTVYEQYF. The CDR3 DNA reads TGCGCCAGCAGCCAGGGTCTCGTGGGGACCGTTTACGAGCAGTACTTC.